Below are 28 T cell receptor beta chains sequenced from a single sample in a study of T-cell reconstitution after alpha-beta-depleted transplantation in children. Construction of the TCRbeta library involved unique molecular identifiers. Via MiXCR, TCRdb re-called the PCR reads, giving one row per CDR3 protein. The sample includes about 17,000 distinct CDR3 sequences, approximately 5.3% of them seen just once. The source was PBMCs, collected before TCRalphabeta/CD19-depleted stem cell transplant. These receptors were taken from a boy between 5 and 17 years old with acute lymphoblastic leukemia, due to receive a stem cell transplant.

There are many counts of this clonotype. V and J are TRBV25-1 and TRBJ2-7, with TRBD1 matching 10 bases. V lost 5 bases, J lost 2 bases, and 3 bases stayed unmatched. Germline CDR1 and CDR2: MGHDK and SYGVNS. The CDR3 loop spans 14 amino acids. This CDR3 is CASSSGTGAYEQYF. CDR3 nucleotide sequence: TGTGCCAGCAGTTCCGGGACAGGGGCCTACGAGCAGTACTTC.

This clonotype rates as medium-sized. The chain has TRBV28 and TRBJ2-7; perhaps TRBD1 as D (6 bases). The CDR3 is 15 residues long. Germline V gene sequence: CDR1 MDHEN, CDR2 SYDVKM. V was clipped by 4 bases and J by 4 bases, with 17 bases between them. The CDR3 DNA reads TGTGCCAGCAGTTCATCCACAGGGATCAGGTACGAGCAGTACTTC. As protein: CASSSSTGIRYEQYF.

This clonotype was seen at least ten times. CDR3 loop: CASSDPSSYEQYF. The DNA for the CDR3 is TGTGCCAGCAGCGACCCCAGCTCCTACGAGCAGTACTTC. The chain employs TRBV2 and TRBJ2-7; unclear D gene. The CDR3 is made up of 13 amino acids. Deletions cut 6 bases from V and 0 bases from J, with 9 bases between. The germline V gene encodes CDR1 SNHLY and CDR2 FYNNEI.

In this sample, this clonotype turned up many times. The genes are TRBV7-9 and TRBJ2-7, with D possibly TRBD1 on 6 matching bases. V lost 0 bases, J lost 2 bases, and 11 bases lay in between. The CDR3 is 15 residues long. Per the germline V gene, CDR1 is SEHNR and CDR2 is FQNEAQ (reference sequence). Here the CDR3 DNA reads TGTGCCAGCAGCTTAGCCGGGACACTAGCCTACGAGCAGTACTTC. Translation: CASSLAGTLAYEQYF.

By share, this clonotype ranks as medium-sized (0.01 to 0.1%). This rearrangement joins TRBV20-1 to TRBJ2-5; 7 bases agree with TRBD2. The germline gives CDR1 DFQATT, CDR2 SNEGSKA (reference sequence). The CDR3 contains 16 residues. V was clipped by 4 bases and J by 2 bases; unmatched bases: 13. The CDR3 here is CSATLNGGGPQETQYF. Written as DNA, the CDR3 is TGCAGTGCTACCCTTAATGGGGGAGGGCCACAAGAGACCCAGTACTTC.

Many counts were recorded for this clonotype. The rearrangement uses TRBV6-2 or TRBV6-3 and TRBJ2-2; D is perhaps TRBD2 (5 bases). Looked up from germline, CDR1 is MNHEY and CDR2 is SVGEGT. The V and J ends lost 4 bases and 5 bases respectively, with 11 bases between them. This CDR3 region has 14 residues. CDR3 sequence reads: CASSLWLATGELFF. CDR3 nucleotides: TGTGCCAGCAGTTTATGGCTAGCAACCGGGGAGCTGTTTTTT.

This clonotype was recorded at least ten times. The J gene is TRBJ2-2, the V gene TRBV7-2; D gene uncertain. The CDR3 has 15 residues. From germline, CDR1 is SGHTA and CDR2 FQGNSA. V gave up 6 bases and J gave up 0 bases, with 11 bases separating them. The CDR3 DNA reads TGTGCCAGCAGAAGGGATCTGGCGAACACCGGGGAGCTGTTTTTT. This codes for CASRRDLANTGELFF.

This clonotype was seen ten or more times. V is TRBV5-5 and J is TRBJ2-7; tentative D call: TRBD1 (5 bases). Trimming shortened V by 0 bases and J by 5 bases, and 12 bases separated the two germline ends. Germline V CDR1 and CDR2: SGHKS, YYEKEE (reference sequence). The CDR3 has 14 amino acids. Here the CDR3 reads CASSLGQPLNEQYF. CDR3 bases: TGTGCCAGCAGCTTGGGACAGCCCCTAAACGAGCAGTACTTC.

This clonotype is categorized as large. The J gene is TRBJ1-2, the V gene TRBV11-2; the D is unclear. The germline V gene encodes CDR1 SGHAT and CDR2 FQNNGV. The V end was cut by 3 bases, the J end by 2 bases, with 13 bases between. This CDR3 contains 15 residues. In nucleotides, the CDR3 is TGTGCCAGCAGCTTCGGAGGCACTGGAAACTATGGCTACACCTTC. Translating it yields CASSFGGTGNYGYTF.

This clonotype was recorded many times. The rearrangement links TRBV7-9 to TRBJ1-1; a weak D match, TRBD1 (5 bases). Germline values: CDR1 SEHNR, CDR2 FQNEAQ (reference sequence). The CDR3 loop spans 15 amino acids. Trimming stripped 7 bases from V and 7 bases from J, with 22 bases between. In DNA form, the CDR3 reads TGTGCCAGCACCGCCGGGACCGCGGGGCGTGGTGAAGCTTTCTTT. Its protein product is CASTAGTAGRGEAFF.

This clonotype was seen ten or more times. The rearrangement links TRBV3-1 to TRBJ2-1, with a weak D call TRBD2 (7 bases). The CDR3 loop spans 18 amino acids. Trimming took 1 base from V and 2 from J, leaving 18 bases between them. Looked up from germline, CDR1 is LGHDT and CDR2 is YNNKEL (reference sequence). The CDR3 reads CASSQALGRGRAYNEQFF. The CDR3 nucleotides read TGTGCCAGCAGCCAAGCCCTAGGTAGGGGGAGGGCCTACAATGAGCAGTTCTTC.

This clonotype was seen ten or more times. This chain joins TRBV6-2 or TRBV6-3 and TRBJ2-1; the match to TRBD1 covers 8 bases. Germline lookup yields CDR1 MNHEY and CDR2 SVGEGT. The CDR3 is 15 residues long. V lost 6 bases and J lost 6; bases outside the gene matches: 10. The CDR3 here is CASSQPAGGSNEQFF. CDR3 coding DNA: TGTGCCAGCAGCCAACCGGCAGGGGGCTCCAATGAGCAGTTCTTC.

This clonotype appeared many times. The chain uses TRBV4-2 and TRBJ2-6, with D maybe TRBD2 (7 bases). Trimming shortened V by 0 bases and J by 1 base, and 16 bases separated the two germline ends. CDR1 is LGHNA and CDR2 is YNFKEQ in the germline V gene. This CDR3 comprises 19 residues. CDR3 residues: CASSQDRGGGGSGANVLTF. CDR3 nucleotide sequence: TGTGCCAGCAGCCAAGATCGGGGAGGGGGGGGATCTGGGGCCAACGTCCTGACTTTC.

The sample holds many counts of this clonotype. The chain links TRBV20-1 to TRBJ2-1, with TRBD1 matching 8 bases. The V segment lost 6 bases and the J segment 3 bases; nucleotides outside the gene matches: 4. This CDR3 spans 13 amino acids. The V gene's germline CDR1 is DFQATT and CDR2 SNEGSKA (reference sequence). CDR3 amino acids: CSAWTGFYNEQFF. CDR3 sequence (DNA): TGCAGTGCCTGGACAGGGTTCTACAATGAGCAGTTCTTC.

In this sample, this clonotype turned up many times. This chain joins TRBV9 and TRBJ1-4; no clear D. V was clipped by 2 bases and J by 0 bases, with 14 bases between them. Looked up from germline, CDR1 is SGDLS and CDR2 is YYNGEE. There are 17 residues in the CDR3. The CDR3 reads CASSVFASPATNEKLFF. CDR3 bases: TGTGCCAGCAGCGTTTTTGCCTCTCCTGCAACTAATGAAAAACTGTTTTTT.

This clonotype was recorded many times. This chain uses TRBV5-6 with TRBJ2-3; 7 bases align to TRBD1. V shed 3 bases, J shed 2 bases, and the junction held 12 bases outside the gene matches. From germline, CDR1 is SGHDT and CDR2 YYEEEE. The CDR3 runs 17 residues. The CDR3 spells CASSSDRVWGYTDTQYF. The CDR3 region has the DNA TGTGCCAGCAGCTCCGACAGGGTTTGGGGGTACACAGATACGCAGTATTTT.

This clonotype is judged medium-sized. V is TRBV28 and J is TRBJ2-7; D is undetermined. Germline V gene lookup returns CDR1 MDHEN and CDR2 SYDVKM. V was pared by 3 bases and J by 2 bases, with 8 bases between. CDR3 length equals 13 residues. The CDR3 sequence is CASSLWSPYEQYF. In DNA, the CDR3 is TGTGCCAGCAGTTTGTGGAGTCCCTACGAGCAGTACTTC. The variable domain in full, completed from reference TRBV28 and TRBJ2-7, reads DVKVTQSSRYLVKRTGEKVFLECVQDMDHENMFWYRQDPGLGLRLIYFSYDVKMKEKGDIPEGYSVSREKKERFSLILESASTNQTSMYLCASSLWSPYEQYFGPGTRLTVT.

This clonotype was found many times. The rearrangement links TRBV28 to TRBJ2-5, with 12 positions matching TRBD2. The germline CDR1 and CDR2 sequences are MDHEN and SYDVKM. The CDR3 sequence is 17 residues long. With V trimmed by 3 bases and J by 1 base, 6 bases remained unmatched. CDR3 residues: CASSFPTSGGSQETQYF. The CDR3 DNA sequence: TGTGCCAGCAGTTTCCCGACTAGCGGGGGCTCCCAAGAGACCCAGTACTTC.

This clonotype was seen repeatedly, ten times or more. This chain connects TRBV12-3 or TRBV12-4 to TRBJ1-5; the D gene is possibly TRBD1 (5 bases). The CDR3 has 17 residues. V lost 2 bases and J 1 base, leaving 15 bases between the germline ends. The CDR3 bases are TGTGCCAGCAGTTTATGGGGGGTGCGGGACAGCAATCAGCCCCAGCATTTT. As protein: CASSLWGVRDSNQPQHF.

The table lists this clonotype with many counts. This chain uses TRBV6-1 with TRBJ1-1; D is unresolved. Trimming cost V 8 bases and J 7 bases, with 11 bases left between them. Germline loops: CDR1 MNHNS, CDR2 SASEGT. The CDR3 has 11 residues. CDR3 residues: CASLAVVEAFF. As DNA, the CDR3 is TGTGCCAGCTTGGCCGTAGTTGAAGCTTTCTTT.

The table lists this clonotype with many counts. The chain carries TRBV6-5 and TRBJ2-1; TRBD1 might be the D (5 bases). Germline V gene lookup returns CDR1 MNHEY and CDR2 SVGAGI. Trimming pared 8 bases from V and 1 base from J, leaving 15 bases between. This CDR3 is built from 15 residues. In DNA form, the CDR3 reads TGTGCCAGCCTCACAGGCCTGTGGTCCTACAATGAGCAGTTCTTC. It is translated as CASLTGLWSYNEQFF.

The table lists this clonotype with many counts. This chain uses TRBV11-2 with TRBJ2-5, with 10 bases aligning to TRBD2. The germline CDR1 and CDR2 sequences are SGHAT and FQNNGV. Germline trimming cut 8 bases from V and 2 bases from J; bases unmatched to any gene: 8. CDR3 length: 15 residues. DNA of the CDR3: TGTGCCAGCCGGCGGCTAGCGGGGGATCAAGAGACCCAGTACTTC. This sequence encodes CASRRLAGDQETQYF.

In its sample, this clonotype was seen many times. The gene calls are TRBV18 and TRBJ1-1, with unresolved D. The V end was cut by 6 bases, the J end by 4 bases, with 15 bases between. Per the germline V gene, CDR1 is KGHSH and CDR2 is LQKENI. The length of the CDR3 is 14 residues. CDR3 residues: CASSMTGSSTEAFF. As DNA, the CDR3 is TGTGCCAGCTCTATGACGGGTTCCTCCACTGAAGCTTTCTTT.

This clonotype came up many times. This chain connects TRBV7-7 to TRBJ2-2; 8 nucleotides agree with TRBD2. V dropped 2 bases and J dropped 4; count of bases not matched to a gene: 3. Germline V gene lookup returns CDR1 SSHAT and CDR2 FNYEAQ (reference sequence). CDR3 length: 15 residues. The CDR3 is CASSLIAGGTGELFF. CDR3 sequence (DNA): TGTGCCAGCAGCTTAATCGCGGGGGGCACCGGGGAGCTGTTTTTT.

This clonotype was counted at least ten times. V gene TRBV7-2 combines with J gene TRBJ1-5, with TRBD1 matching 7 bases. The CDR3 has 14 amino acids. The germline V gene has CDR1 SGHTA and CDR2 FQGNSA. J lost 7 bases, V lost 5 bases, and 8 bases had no gene match. The CDR3 loop is CASSPGGGGQPQHF. CDR3 bases: TGTGCCAGCAGCCCAGGGGGGGGTGGGCAGCCCCAGCATTTT.

Many counts were recorded for this clonotype. This chain links TRBV27 with TRBJ2-2; 7 nucleotides line up with TRBD1. V gave up 8 bases and J gave up 6 bases; unmatched junction bases: 15. CDR1 and CDR2 (germline): MNHEY, SMNVEV (reference sequence). The length of the CDR3 is 16 residues. The CDR3 here is CASGLTGVRGAGELFF. In DNA form, the CDR3 reads TGTGCCAGCGGACTTACAGGGGTGAGGGGCGCCGGGGAGCTGTTTTTT.

In this sample, this clonotype turned up many times. The chain joins TRBV5-1 to TRBJ2-1, with 7 nucleotides matching TRBD2. The CDR3 contains 17 residues. Germline CDR1 reads SGHRS; CDR2 reads YFSETQ. The ends lost 1 base at V and 7 bases at J; junction bases unmatched: 14. CDR3 DNA sequence: TGCGCCAGCAGCTTGCAGTTTGGCGGGAGAGGAGGGAATGAGCAGTTCTTC. Translation gives CASSLQFGGRGGNEQFF.

This clonotype was picked up many times. The chain combines TRBV11-2 with TRBJ2-7, with unresolved D. The CDR3 has 13 amino acids. Trimming removed 5 bases at V and 3 bases at J, with 11 bases between. Germline CDR1 SGHAT, CDR2 FQNNGV. The CDR3 loop is CASSRVRNYEQYF. The CDR3 bases are TGTGCCAGCAGCCGAGTCAGGAACTACGAGCAGTACTTC.